This T cell receptor (beta chain) was sequenced during a study of response to subunit inactivated influenza vaccine. The CDR3 spans 14 residues. Trimming stripped 5 bases from V and 5 bases from J, with 15 bases between. Germline CDR1 reads SGHAT; CDR2 reads FQNNGV. Study-wide results and limits: Each seasonal flu vaccination may recruit only limited new T cells, authors suggested.

TCRdb itself ran the RT-PCR reads through MiXCR, one entry per CDR3 protein. This table has 170,000 or so distinct CDR3 sequences, roughly a tenth appearing once. This clonotype was counted ten times or more. Its matching antigen is unknown. The sample here was CD8+ T cells sorted from PBMCs, taken about 24 months after vaccination. This sequence originates from a man between 50 and 70 years old who received an inactivated influenza vaccine. This chain joins TRBV11-2 and TRBJ2-5; a possible D gene is TRBD1 (5 bases). The CDR3 loop reads CASSPDPGIETQYF. As DNA, the CDR3 is TGTGCCAGCAGCCCTGACCCAGGGATCGAGACCCAGTACTTC.